This TCR beta chain is drawn from a study of OX40 agonist ivuxolimab in advanced cancers. With respect to the entire study: Ivuxolimab, which targeted the costimulatory receptor OX40 (CD134), was an agonistic, fully human IgG2 monoclonal antibody. In the dose-escalation cohort, approximately 82% of patients were male, and the mean age was approximately 60 years, with a range of about 20 to 79. The monotherapy dose-escalation portion (N ≈ 52 patients) of the phase I ivuxolimab trial is reported in the paper. Of the roughly 50 dose-escalation patients, hepatocellular carcinoma was present in approximately 20, melanoma in around 15, renal cell carcinoma in 9 and head and neck cancer in 9. Partial responses occurred in three dose-escalation patients: two with cutaneous melanoma and one with hepatocellular carcinoma. Intravenous ivuxolimab was administered to patients every 2 weeks at six dose levels: 0.01, 0.1, 0.3, 1.5, 3 and 10 mg/kg. Prior anti-PD-1, anti-PD-L1 or anti-CTLA-4 therapy was permitted, and 40% to 50% of dose-escalation patients had received checkpoint inhibitors. Peripheral TCRbeta sequencing was intended to test whether TCR sequence diversity was altered and clonal T-cell expansion was caused by ivuxolimab. Beyond this particular receptor, the publication reports: In the 0.1-3.0 mg/kg groups, partial responders were among the patients with the lowest normalized peripheral clonal expansion, particularly in CD8+ T cells. On average, CD8+ T cells showed more expanded clones than CD4+ T cells after ivuxolimab. Antigen specificity was not determined for the clonally expanded peripheral T cells. Clonal expansion of both CD4+ and CD8+ blood T cells was observed from baseline to week 6 at doses 0.1 to 3.0 mg/kg. Low levels of normalized T-cell clonal expansion were also seen in some patients who did not respond.

Genomic DNA was isolated from the sorted cells so that the TCRbeta CDR3 region could be sequenced. The immunoSEQ Assay was used for sequencing of TCRbeta CDR3 regions. The table comes from immuneACCESS by way of TCRdb, which keeps in-frame sequences with V and J called. Part of the clones is missing from these tables; in studies checked, under half for an unresolved V gene and the rest for unknown reasons. For this sample there are about 83,000 clones; about 93% appear just once. Jointly, the top ten make up less than 0.55% of the sample. Germline trimming amounts to 4 bases on V and 5 bases on J, with 7 as the count of junction bases outside the gene matches. Measured from the cysteine to the phenylalanine, the CDR3 is 16 residues long. The CDR3 DNA has 48 bases and is translated from base 1. The germline V gene sets CDR1 to SGHRS and CDR2 to YFSETQ. Patients with a history of autoimmune disease or receiving systemic immunosuppression were excluded from the trial. Peripheral blood for TCR sequencing was collected from all dose cohorts at baseline, on cycle 4 day 1, and on cycle 7 day 1. The samples were drawn from a first-in-human, open-label, multicenter phase I dose-escalation trial of ivuxolimab. Adults with locally advanced or metastatic melanoma, renal cell, hepatocellular, or head and neck squamous cell carcinoma were enrolled in the trial. CD4+ and CD8+ T cells were sorted separately from peripheral blood before TCR sequencing.

Comment on this clone: Its antigen remains unidentified. No base-level quality is on record; no much larger clone is a single base apart.

This specimen was CD4+ or CD8+ T cells sorted from blood, taken in a trial of the OX40 agonist ivuxolimab. The chain links TRBV5-1 with TRBJ2-2, with TRBD2 matching 11 junction bases. The TCR originated in an adult with an advanced solid tumor such as melanoma, head and neck, liver or kidney cancer. The sequenced DNA: TGCGCCAGCAGCACCCTAGCGGGAGGCGAGACCGGGGAGCTGTTTTTT. Translated, it gives CASSTLAGGETGELFF.